The 22 T cell receptor beta chains presented below share a single source sample, sequenced in a study of B cell selection in AIRE deficiency. Data came from immunoSEQ multiplex PCR; TCRdb stores just in-frame clones and leaves some out. Among over 20,000 clones listed, 95% to 98% were seen once. CD4+CD127+ cells were sorted as the conventional CD4 T cells. The sample comprised conventional CD4+ T cells sorted from PBMCs. Receptor source: a human donor with AIRE deficiency.

The gene calls are TRBV28 and TRBJ2-2; 13 bases map to TRBD2. The CDR3 sequence is 15 residues long. V shed 4 bases, J shed 6 bases, and the junction held 2 bases outside the gene matches. The V gene's germline CDR1 is MDHEN and CDR2 SYDVKM. The CDR3 loop reads CASSSLAGGAGELFF. CDR3 coding DNA: TGTGCCAGCAGTTCACTAGCGGGAGGGGCCGGGGAGCTGTTTTTT. Full variable domain (rest looked up from reference TRBV28 and TRBJ2-2): DVKVTQSSRYLVKRTGEKVFLECVQDMDHENMFWYRQDPGLGLRLIYFSYDVKMKEKGDIPEGYSVSREKKERFSLILESASTNQTSMYLCASSSLAGGAGELFFGEGSRLTVL.

The rearrangement uses TRBV7-8 and TRBJ1-1; 7 bases line up with TRBD1. The CDR3 sequence is 14 residues long. The trim removed 5 bases at V and 0 bases at J, leaving 3 bases unmatched. Germline-derived CDR1 and CDR2 are SGHVS and FQNEAQ. CDR3 loop: CASSPGQLNTEAFF. In nucleotides, the CDR3 is TGTGCCAGCAGCCCGGGACAGTTGAACACTGAAGCTTTCTTT.

V usage is TRBV5-1 and J usage is TRBJ2-3; 9 nucleotides agree with TRBD2. V gave up 2 bases and J gave up 5 bases; unmatched junction bases: 3. This CDR3 is built from 14 residues. Germline-derived CDR1 and CDR2 are SGHRS and YFSETQ. CDR3: CASSLGTSQDTQYF. In DNA, the CDR3 is TGCGCCAGCAGCTTAGGGACTAGCCAAGATACGCAGTATTTT.

The chain employs TRBV5-1 and TRBJ2-1; TRBD1 matches at 7 bases. The J segment lost 4 bases and the V segment lost 2 bases, leaving 6 bases of the junction unmatched. This CDR3 is 15 amino acids long. Germline V gives CDR1 SGHRS, CDR2 YFSETQ. The CDR3 coding sequence is TGCGCCAGCAGCTTCGGGACAGACTTTTACAATGAGCAGTTCTTC. Amino acids: CASSFGTDFYNEQFF.

This chain joins TRBV10-3 and TRBJ2-2; D perhaps matches TRBD1 (6 bases). The CDR3 extends over 15 amino acids. Germline V gene lookup returns CDR1 ENHRY and CDR2 SYGVKD. Trimming took 5 bases from V and 4 from J, leaving 14 bases between them. Written as DNA, the CDR3 is TGTGCCATCAGTCCGACAGGCTCGGGCACCGGGGAGCTGTTTTTT. Amino acid sequence: CAISPTGSGTGELFF.

The chain combines TRBV28 with TRBJ2-7; weak D call: TRBD2 (6 bases). This CDR3 comprises 14 residues. The germline gives CDR1 MDHEN, CDR2 SYDVKM. V lost 6 bases and J 2 bases, leaving 14 bases between the germline ends. CDR3 in DNA: TGTGCCAGCAGCCTGGCCCCGGGGGCCTACGAGCAGTACTTC. Its protein is CASSLAPGAYEQYF.

This clone has more than one count but fewer than ten. This rearrangement joins TRBV7-2 to TRBJ2-2; maybe TRBD2 (5 bases). Germline assignment: CDR1 SGHTA and CDR2 FQGNSA. The CDR3 is 17 residues long. The V end was cut by 1 base, the J end by 7 bases, with 19 bases between. The CDR3 DNA sequence: TGTGCCAGCAGCTTAGTCCCCGTGGCAGGAGGCAGCGGGGAGCTGTTTTTT. Translating it yields CASSLVPVAGGSGELFF.

In this sample, this clone turned up once. The V gene is TRBV10-3, the J gene TRBJ2-3; 12 positions agree with TRBD2. J was trimmed by 4 bases and V by 6 bases; bases with no gene match: 8. The germline V gene encodes CDR1 ENHRY and CDR2 SYGVKD. The CDR3 totals 16 residues. The DNA for the CDR3 is TGTGCCATCAGCGGGATGACTAGCGGGAGTTCAGATACGCAGTATTTT. Amino acids: CAISGMTSGSSDTQYF.

The chain employs TRBV7-9 and TRBJ1-5; TRBD1 might be the D (5 bases). The CDR3 length is 17 residues. V gave up 4 bases and J gave up 4 bases, with 20 bases separating them. CDR1 and CDR2 from the germline V gene are SEHNR and FQNEAQ (reference sequence). The CDR3 nucleotides read TGTGCCAGCAGCTCCAATACGGGGCCCAGGGAGAATCAGCCCCAGCATTTT. As protein: CASSSNTGPRENQPQHF.

Regarding this clone: A read error may produce the germline difference seen at one junction end. The genes are TRBV7-7 and TRBJ2-1, with D perhaps matching TRBD1 or TRBD2 (6 bases each). This CDR3 contains 14 residues. Looked up from germline, CDR1 is SSHAT and CDR2 is FNYEAQ (reference sequence). The CDR3: CASSLVAGGSEQFF. For the CDR3, the DNA is TGTGCTAGCAGCTTAGTTGCCGGGGGCAGTGAGCAGTTCTTC.

As concerns this clone: A read error may account for a junction end that differs from germline. This CDR3 is CASSLWSPPSATNEKLFF. DNA for the CDR3: TGTGCCAGCAGTTTATGGTCGCCCCCCTCGGCAACAAATGAAAAACTGTTTTTT. This chain joins TRBV27 and TRBJ1-4; no firm D call. Germline CDR1 MNHEY, CDR2 SMNVEV (reference sequence). This CDR3 spans 18 amino acids.

The chain uses TRBV5-4 and TRBJ1-1, with TRBD1 identical over 9 bases. CDR3 length equals 16 residues. The germline gives CDR1 SGHNT, CDR2 YYREEE (reference sequence). V was clipped by 0 bases and J by 3 bases; unmatched bases: 6. The CDR3 here is CASSLGNRGLDTEAFF. The CDR3 DNA reads TGTGCCAGCAGCTTGGGAAACAGGGGGCTCGACACTGAAGCTTTCTTT.

This sequence joins TRBV28 and TRBJ1-6; D gene ambiguous. Trimming left V 8 bases short and J 10 bases short, with 18 bases between. The length of the CDR3 is 14 residues. Germline-derived CDR1 and CDR2 are MDHEN and SYDVKM. CDR3 residues: CASSQKGAASPLHF. The CDR3 region has the DNA TGTGCCAGCTCACAAAAGGGCGCCGCCTCACCCCTCCACTTT.

The chain joins TRBV30 to TRBJ1-5; D unresolved. V was shortened by 5 bases and J by 5 bases, with 13 bases between the two germline ends. This CDR3 is 13 amino acids long. Germline CDR1 reads GTSNPN; CDR2 reads SVGIG (reference sequence). The CDR3 loop reads CAWDDGLDQPQHF. The CDR3 coding sequence is TGTGCCTGGGACGATGGGTTAGATCAGCCCCAGCATTTT.

This chain uses TRBV21-1 with TRBJ2-1; TRBD1 is the table's D call, not checked against the DNA. TRBV21-1 is annotated as a pseudogene. The CDR3 extends over 12 amino acids. CDR3 amino acids: CASSKIWTEQFF. The CDR3 DNA reads as TGTGCCAGCAGCAAAATATGGACAGAGCAGTTCTTC.

As to this clone: The junction departs from germline at one end; a sequencing error may be responsible. The sample contains more than one DNA sequence encoding this CDR3. The chain is built from TRBV10-3 and TRBJ1-2; unclear D gene. The CDR3 spans 15 residues. Germline CDR1 and CDR2: ENHRY and SYGVKD. For the CDR3, the DNA is TGCGCCATCAGCGAGAACACCTATGGGAACTATGGCTACACCTTC. This codes for CAISENTYGNYGYTF.

The chain combines TRBV19 with TRBJ1-1; no clear D. Germline CDR1 reads LNHDA; CDR2 reads SQIVND (reference sequence). The CDR3 is 13 amino acids. Trimming stripped 4 bases from V and 1 base from J, with 7 bases between. The CDR3 sequence is CASSSSGNTEAFF. The CDR3, as DNA: TGTGCCAGTAGTAGTTCGGGGAACACTGAAGCTTTCTTT. The full variable domain, in which reference TRBV19 and TRBJ1-1 provide the parts outside the CDR3, is DGGITQSPKYLFRKEGQNVTLSCEQNLNHDAMYWYRQDPGQGLRLIYYSQIVNDFQKGDIAEGYSVSREKKESFPLTVTSAQKNPTAFYLCASSSSGNTEAFFGQGTRLTVV.

The V call is TRBV10-3, the J call TRBJ2-7, with TRBD1 identical over 7 bases. Germline CDR1 ENHRY, CDR2 SYGVKD. The CDR3 has 14 amino acids. J gave up 2 bases and V 10 bases, and 11 bases lay outside the gene matches. The CDR3 protein is CATRGERGPYEQYF. CDR3 sequence (DNA): TGTGCCACCCGGGGCGAAAGGGGGCCCTACGAGCAGTACTTC.

This clone was recorded once. The genes are TRBV7-2 and TRBJ2-3, with 8 nucleotides matching TRBD2. Germline V gives CDR1 SGHTA, CDR2 FQGNSA. The CDR3 covers 16 residues. Trimming at V came to 1 base and at J to 4 bases, leaving 7 bases not matched to a gene. The CDR3 protein is CASSLVGSGKADTQYF. Here the CDR3 DNA reads TGTGCCAGCAGCTTAGTAGGTAGCGGGAAGGCAGATACGCAGTATTTT.

The rearrangement joins TRBV28 to TRBJ2-3; 14 bases align to TRBD2. Per germline, CDR1 MDHEN and CDR2 SYDVKM. CDR3 length equals 18 residues. Trimming at V came to 8 bases and at J to 2 bases, leaving 12 bases not matched to a gene. In nucleotides, the CDR3 is TGTGCCAGCCCCCCGGGACTAGCGGGAGAAGTTTCCACAGATACGCAGTATTTT. Residues: CASPPGLAGEVSTDTQYF.

This chain links TRBV10-1 with TRBJ1-5; D is perhaps TRBD1 (5 bases). This CDR3 is built from 13 residues. Trimming pared 3 bases from V and 9 bases from J, leaving 12 bases between. Germline assignment: CDR1 WNHNN and CDR2 SYGVQD (reference sequence). The CDR3 here is CASSENAGLPQHF. The CDR3 DNA sequence: TGCGCCAGCAGTGAAAACGCGGGGCTGCCCCAGCATTTT.

The rearrangement uses TRBV27 and TRBJ2-5; no firm D call. Looked up from germline, CDR1 is MNHEY and CDR2 is SMNVEV (reference sequence). V was trimmed by 5 bases and J by 5 bases, leaving 12 bases between them. The CDR3 sequence is 13 residues long. CDR3 region: CASSVNVWETQYF. The CDR3 DNA follows: TGTGCCAGCAGTGTCAATGTTTGGGAGACCCAGTACTTC.